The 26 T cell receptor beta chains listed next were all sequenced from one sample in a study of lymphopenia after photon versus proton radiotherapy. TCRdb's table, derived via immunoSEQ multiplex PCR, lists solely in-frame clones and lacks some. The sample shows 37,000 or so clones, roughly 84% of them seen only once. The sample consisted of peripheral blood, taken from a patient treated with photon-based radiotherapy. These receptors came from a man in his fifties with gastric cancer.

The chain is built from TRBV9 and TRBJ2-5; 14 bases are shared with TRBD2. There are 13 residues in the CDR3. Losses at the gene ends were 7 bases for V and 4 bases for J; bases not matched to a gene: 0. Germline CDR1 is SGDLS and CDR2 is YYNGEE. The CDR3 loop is CASGTSGRETQYF. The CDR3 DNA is TGTGCCAGCGGGACTAGCGGGAGAGAGACCCAGTACTTC.

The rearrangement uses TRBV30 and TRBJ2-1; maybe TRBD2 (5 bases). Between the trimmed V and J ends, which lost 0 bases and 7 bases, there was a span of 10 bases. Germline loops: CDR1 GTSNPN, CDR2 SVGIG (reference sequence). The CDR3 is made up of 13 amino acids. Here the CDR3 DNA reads TGTGCCTGGAGTGTAGCGAGGGATAATGAGCAGTTCTTC. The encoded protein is CAWSVARDNEQFF.

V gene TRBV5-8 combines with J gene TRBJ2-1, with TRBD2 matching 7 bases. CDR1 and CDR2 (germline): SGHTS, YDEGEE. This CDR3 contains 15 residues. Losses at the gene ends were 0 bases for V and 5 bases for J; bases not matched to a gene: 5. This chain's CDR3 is CASSLGLADHNEQFF. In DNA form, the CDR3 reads TGTGCCAGCAGCTTGGGGCTAGCGGACCACAATGAGCAGTTCTTC.

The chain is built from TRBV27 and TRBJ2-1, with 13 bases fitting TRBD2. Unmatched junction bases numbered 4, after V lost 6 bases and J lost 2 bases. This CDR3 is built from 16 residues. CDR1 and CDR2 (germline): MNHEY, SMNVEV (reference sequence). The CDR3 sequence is CASSPGLAGAYNEQFF. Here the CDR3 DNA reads TGTGCCAGCAGCCCAGGACTAGCGGGAGCCTACAATGAGCAGTTCTTC.

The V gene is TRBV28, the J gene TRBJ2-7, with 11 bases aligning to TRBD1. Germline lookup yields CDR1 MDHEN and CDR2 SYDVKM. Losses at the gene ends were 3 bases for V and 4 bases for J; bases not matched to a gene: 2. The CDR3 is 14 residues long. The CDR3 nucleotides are TGTGCCAGCAGTTTTGGGACAGGGGGGTACGAGCAGTACTTC. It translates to CASSFGTGGYEQYF.

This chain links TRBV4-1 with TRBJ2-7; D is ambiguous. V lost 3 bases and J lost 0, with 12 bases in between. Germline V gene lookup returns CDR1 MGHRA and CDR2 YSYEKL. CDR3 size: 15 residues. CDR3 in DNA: TGCGCCAGCAGCCAGGGGAATTCGGGCTCCTACGAGCAGTACTTC. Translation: CASSQGNSGSYEQYF.

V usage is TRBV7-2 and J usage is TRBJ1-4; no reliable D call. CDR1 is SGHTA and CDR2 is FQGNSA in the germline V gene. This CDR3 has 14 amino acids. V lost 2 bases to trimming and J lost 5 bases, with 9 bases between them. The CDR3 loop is CASSLRAGNEKLFF. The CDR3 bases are TGTGCCAGCAGCTTAAGGGCGGGGAATGAAAAACTGTTTTTT.

The CDR3 loop is CASSYDPAGLLTDTQYF. As DNA, the CDR3 is TGTGCCAGCAGCTATGACCCGGCGGGACTTCTCACAGATACGCAGTATTTT. The gene calls are TRBV7-8 and TRBJ2-3; D is possibly TRBD2 (6 bases). This CDR3 has 17 residues. Looked up from germline, CDR1 is SGHVS and CDR2 is FQNEAQ. The V gene lost 4 bases and the J gene lost 2 bases, with 19 bases spanning the gap.

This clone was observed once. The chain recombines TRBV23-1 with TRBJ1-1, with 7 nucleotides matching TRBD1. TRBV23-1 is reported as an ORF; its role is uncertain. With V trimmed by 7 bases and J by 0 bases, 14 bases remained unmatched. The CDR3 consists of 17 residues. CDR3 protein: CASTPHRGYPMNTEAFF. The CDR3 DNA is TGCGCCAGCACTCCTCACAGGGGCTACCCCATGAACACTGAAGCTTTCTTT.

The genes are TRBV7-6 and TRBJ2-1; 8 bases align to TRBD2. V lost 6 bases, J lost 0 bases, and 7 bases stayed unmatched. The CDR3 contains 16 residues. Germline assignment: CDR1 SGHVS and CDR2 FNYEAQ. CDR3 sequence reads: CASSLTGGSSYNEQFF. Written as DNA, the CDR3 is TGTGCCAGCAGTCTAACGGGAGGGAGCTCCTACAATGAGCAGTTCTTC.

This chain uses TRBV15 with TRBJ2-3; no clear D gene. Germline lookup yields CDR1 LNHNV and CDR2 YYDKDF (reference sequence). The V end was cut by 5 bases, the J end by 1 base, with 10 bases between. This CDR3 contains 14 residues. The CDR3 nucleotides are TGTGCCACCAGCCCTTGGGTTCGCACAGATACGCAGTATTTT. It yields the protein CATSPWVRTDTQYF.

The chain's CDR3 is CASSEYAGNLGELFF. In DNA, the CDR3 is TGTGCCAGCAGTGAATACGCGGGGAATCTAGGGGAGCTGTTTTTT. V usage is TRBV25-1 and J usage is TRBJ2-2, with D perhaps TRBD2 (6 bases). The germline gives CDR1 MGHDK, CDR2 SYGVNS. V was cut by 0 bases and J by 8 bases, with 13 bases left in between. There are 15 residues in the CDR3.

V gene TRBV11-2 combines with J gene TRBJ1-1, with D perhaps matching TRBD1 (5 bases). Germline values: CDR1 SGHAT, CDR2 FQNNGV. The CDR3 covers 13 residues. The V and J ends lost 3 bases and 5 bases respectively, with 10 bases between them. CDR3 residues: CASSFMGVTEAFF. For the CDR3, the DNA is TGTGCCAGCAGCTTTATGGGGGTTACTGAAGCTTTCTTT.

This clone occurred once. CDR3 sequence (DNA): TGTGCCAGCAGTTACTGGGGTTCGGGGGGGAACACTGAAGCTTTCTTT. This gives the protein CASSYWGSGGNTEAFF. The rearrangement uses TRBV6-5 and TRBJ1-1, with D perhaps TRBD1 (5 bases). V lost 1 base and J 1 base, leaving 13 bases between the germline ends. This CDR3 spans 16 amino acids. The germline V gene encodes CDR1 MNHEY and CDR2 SVGAGI.

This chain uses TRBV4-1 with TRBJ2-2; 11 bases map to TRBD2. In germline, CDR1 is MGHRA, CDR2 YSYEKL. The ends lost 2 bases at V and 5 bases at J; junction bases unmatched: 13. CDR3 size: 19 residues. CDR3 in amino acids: CASSQPRLAGGPKTGELFF. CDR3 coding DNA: TGCGCCAGCAGCCAACCCCGTCTAGCGGGAGGCCCAAAGACCGGGGAGCTGTTTTTT.

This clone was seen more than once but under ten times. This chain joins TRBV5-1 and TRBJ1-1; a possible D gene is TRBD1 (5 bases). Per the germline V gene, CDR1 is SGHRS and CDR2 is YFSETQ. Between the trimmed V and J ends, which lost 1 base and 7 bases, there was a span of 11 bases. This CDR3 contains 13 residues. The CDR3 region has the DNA TGCGCCAGCAGCTTGTCCAGGGAGCGTGAAGCTTTCTTT. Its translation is CASSLSREREAFF.

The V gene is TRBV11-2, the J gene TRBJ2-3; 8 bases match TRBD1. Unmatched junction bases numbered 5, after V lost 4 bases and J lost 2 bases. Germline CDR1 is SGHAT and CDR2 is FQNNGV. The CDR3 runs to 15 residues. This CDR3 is CASSYRTGLTDTQYF. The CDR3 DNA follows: TGTGCCAGCAGCTACCGGACAGGGCTCACAGATACGCAGTATTTT.

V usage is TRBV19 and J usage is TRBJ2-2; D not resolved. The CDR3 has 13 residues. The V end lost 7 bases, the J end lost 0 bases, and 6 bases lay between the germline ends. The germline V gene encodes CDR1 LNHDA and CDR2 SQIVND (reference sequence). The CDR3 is CASMRPNTGELFF. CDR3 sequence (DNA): TGTGCCAGTATGCGTCCGAACACCGGGGAGCTGTTTTTT. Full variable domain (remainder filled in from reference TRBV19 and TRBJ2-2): DGGITQSPKYLFRKEGQNVTLSCEQNLNHDAMYWYRQDPGQGLRLIYYSQIVNDFQKGDIAEGYSVSREKKESFPLTVTSAQKNPTAFYLCASMRPNTGELFFGEGSRLTVL.

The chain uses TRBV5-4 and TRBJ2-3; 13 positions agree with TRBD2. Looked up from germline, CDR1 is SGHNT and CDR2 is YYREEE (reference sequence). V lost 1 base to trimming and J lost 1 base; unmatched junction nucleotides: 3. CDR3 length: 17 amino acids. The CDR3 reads CASSLTLAGGGTDTQYF. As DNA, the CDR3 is TGTGCCAGCAGCTTGACACTAGCGGGAGGGGGCACAGATACGCAGTATTTT.

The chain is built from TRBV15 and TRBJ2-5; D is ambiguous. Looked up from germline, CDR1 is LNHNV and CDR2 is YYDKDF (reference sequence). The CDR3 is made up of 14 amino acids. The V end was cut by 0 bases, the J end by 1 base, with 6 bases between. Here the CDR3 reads CATSRDYGQETQYF. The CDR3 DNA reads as TGTGCCACCAGCAGAGATTACGGCCAAGAGACCCAGTACTTC.

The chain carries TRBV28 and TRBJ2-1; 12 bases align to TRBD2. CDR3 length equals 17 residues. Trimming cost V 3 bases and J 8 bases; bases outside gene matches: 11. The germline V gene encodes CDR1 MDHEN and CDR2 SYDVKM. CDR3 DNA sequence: TGTGCCAGCAGTTTCCCCAGTCTAGCGGGAGGGCCCTATGAGCAGTTCTTC. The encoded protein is CASSFPSLAGGPYEQFF.

The CDR3 coding sequence is TGTGCCAGCAGTCTAAAATGGACAGGTGGGTACGAGCAGTACTTC. Translating gives CASSLKWTGGYEQYF. The chain couples TRBV28 to TRBJ2-7; 7 positions match TRBD1. The CDR3 runs 15 residues. The germline gives CDR1 MDHEN, CDR2 SYDVKM. Trimming removed 5 bases from V and 4 bases from J; junction bases left unmatched: 11.

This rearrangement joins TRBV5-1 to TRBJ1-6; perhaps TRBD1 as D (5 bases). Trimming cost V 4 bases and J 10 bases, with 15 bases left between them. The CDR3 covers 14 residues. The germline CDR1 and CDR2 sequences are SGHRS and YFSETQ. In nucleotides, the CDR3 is TGCGCCAGCAGCGCCGGGACGCAGGAATCACCCCTCCACTTT. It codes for CASSAGTQESPLHF.

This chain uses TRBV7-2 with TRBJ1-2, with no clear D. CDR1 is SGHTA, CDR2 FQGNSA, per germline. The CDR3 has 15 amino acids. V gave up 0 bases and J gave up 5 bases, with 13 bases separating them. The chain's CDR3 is CASSLARPDRYGYTF. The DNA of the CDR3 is TGTGCCAGCAGCTTAGCCCGGCCAGATAGATATGGCTACACCTTC.

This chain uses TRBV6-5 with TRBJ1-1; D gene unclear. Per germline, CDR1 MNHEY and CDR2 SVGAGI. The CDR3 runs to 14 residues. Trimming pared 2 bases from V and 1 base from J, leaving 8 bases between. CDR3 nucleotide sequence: TGTGCCAGCAGTTACGGGCAGTCGAACACTGAAGCTTTCTTT. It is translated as CASSYGQSNTEAFF.

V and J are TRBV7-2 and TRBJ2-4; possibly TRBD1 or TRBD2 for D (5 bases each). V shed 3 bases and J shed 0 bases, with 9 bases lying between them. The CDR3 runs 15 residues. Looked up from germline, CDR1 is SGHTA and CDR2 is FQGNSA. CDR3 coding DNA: TGTGCCAGCAGCTTTAGGGACGCAGCCAAAAACATTCAGTACTTC. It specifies CASSFRDAAKNIQYF.